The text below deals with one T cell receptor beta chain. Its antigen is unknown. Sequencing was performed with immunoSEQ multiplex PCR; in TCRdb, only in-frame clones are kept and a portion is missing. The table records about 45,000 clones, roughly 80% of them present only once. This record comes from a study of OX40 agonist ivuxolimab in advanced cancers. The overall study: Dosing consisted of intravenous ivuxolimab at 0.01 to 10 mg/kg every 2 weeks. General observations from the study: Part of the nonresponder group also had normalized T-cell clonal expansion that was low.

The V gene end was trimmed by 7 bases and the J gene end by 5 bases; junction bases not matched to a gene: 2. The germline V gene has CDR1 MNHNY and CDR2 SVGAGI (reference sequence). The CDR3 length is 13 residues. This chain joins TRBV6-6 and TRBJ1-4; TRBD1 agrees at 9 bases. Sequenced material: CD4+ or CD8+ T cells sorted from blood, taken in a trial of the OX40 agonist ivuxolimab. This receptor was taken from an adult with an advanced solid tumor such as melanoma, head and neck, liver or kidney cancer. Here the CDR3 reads CASKGQGNEKLFF. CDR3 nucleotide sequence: TGTGCCAGCAAGGGACAGGGAAATGAAAAACTGTTTTTT.